This TCR beta chain was identified during a study of brain T cells in children with intractable seizures (dated by TCRdb to the early 2020s). About the full investigation: Resected brain tissue from 53 pediatric epilepsy surgery cases was initially screened for immune gene transcripts with a NanoString immunology panel. Among the roughly 12 selected surgery cases, pre-surgery blood was additionally sequenced for eight, leaving four cases with brain tissue only.

The immunoSEQ assay was applied to genomic DNA to generate the TCR beta chain sequences. The authors' analysis ran thus. CDR3 sequences that did not begin with the conserved framework cysteine at position 104 were removed manually. To get clonality, the normalized Shannon's Diversity Index was subtracted from one, giving values from 0 (maximal diversity) to 1 (oligoclonal). Chi-squared comparison-of-proportions tests were used to check whether the frequency of the same CDR3 differed between samples, for example brain versus blood. Public clonotypes were found by searching immuneACCESS, and the VDJdb browser was used to assess similarity to known antiviral clonotypes. Held by TCRdb, this immuneACCESS table contains in-frame sequences only and omits some clones. Under half of the omission traces to an unresolved V gene where checked; the cause of the rest is unknown. V, J and clone size were drawn from that table, and D and trimming were deduced from the DNA. The sample data list a few hundred thousand clones, and 93% of these were observed just once. Of the sample, about 6% falls within the top ten clones.

The sample's time point, from its label and the paper: blood from clinic visit 5 months post-surgery; TSC patient then seizure free. The surgery cases that showed the highest brain T cell transcript signatures were chosen for TCR beta chain sequencing of brain tissue, and of blood when it was available. Patients had been treated with at least one anti-epileptic drug before surgery. The TCR-sequenced patients were children whose drug-resistant epilepsy was caused by tuberous sclerosis complex, focal cortical dysplasia, Rasmussen encephalitis or hemimegalencephaly. Bulk genomic DNA was extracted from unsorted brain tissue and whole blood with the Monarch genomic DNA purification kit. Findings and caveats that apply to the study as a whole: The patients' HCMV serostatus was not known, and viral specificity was inferred solely from CDR3 sequence similarity. Because pre- and post-surgery blood were sequenced to different depths, clones absent from the pre-surgery sample may reflect undersampling.

The table lists this clone with a count of one. Its antigen target is currently unknown. Base quality data are lacking; no much larger clone is found one base away. The material sequenced was peripheral blood, taken 4 to 6 months after surgery. The sequence derives from a boy younger than two with tuberous sclerosis and intractable seizures.

The CDR3: CASIGGVADTQYF. The bases are TGTGCCAGCATAGGAGGGGTCGCAGATACGCAGTATTTT. This sequence uses TRBV12-3 or TRBV12-4 and TRBJ2-3; matching of 6 bases hints at TRBD2 as the D gene. V sheds 7 bases and J sheds 4 bases, leaving 12 bases between their ends. Including cysteine and phenylalanine, the CDR3 has 13 amino acids. CDR3 DNA is the only sequence kept; it has 39 bases, read in frame from the first base.